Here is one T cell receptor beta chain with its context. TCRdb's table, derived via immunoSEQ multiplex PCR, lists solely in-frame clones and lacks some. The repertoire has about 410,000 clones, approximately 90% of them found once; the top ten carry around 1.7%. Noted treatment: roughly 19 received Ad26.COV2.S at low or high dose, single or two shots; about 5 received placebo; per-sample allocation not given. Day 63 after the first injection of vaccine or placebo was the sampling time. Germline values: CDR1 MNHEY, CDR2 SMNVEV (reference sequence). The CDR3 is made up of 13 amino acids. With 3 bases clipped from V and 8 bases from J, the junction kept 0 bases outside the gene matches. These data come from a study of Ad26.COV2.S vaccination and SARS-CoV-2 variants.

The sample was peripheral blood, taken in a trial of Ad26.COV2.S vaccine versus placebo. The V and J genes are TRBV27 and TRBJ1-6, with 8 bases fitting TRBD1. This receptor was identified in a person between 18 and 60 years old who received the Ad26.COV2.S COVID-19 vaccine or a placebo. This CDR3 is CASSLTGDSPLHF. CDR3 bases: TGTGCCAGCAGTTTGACAGGGGATTCACCCCTCCACTTT.